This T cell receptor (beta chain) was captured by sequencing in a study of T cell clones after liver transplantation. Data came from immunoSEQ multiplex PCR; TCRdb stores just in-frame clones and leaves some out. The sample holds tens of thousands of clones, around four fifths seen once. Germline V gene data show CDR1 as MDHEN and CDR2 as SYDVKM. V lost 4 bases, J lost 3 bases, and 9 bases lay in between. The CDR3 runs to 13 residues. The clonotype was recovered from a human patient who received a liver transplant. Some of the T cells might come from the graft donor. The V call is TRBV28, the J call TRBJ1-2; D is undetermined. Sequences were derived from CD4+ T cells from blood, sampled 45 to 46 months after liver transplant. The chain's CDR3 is CASSYPAYYGYTF. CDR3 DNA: TGTGCCAGCAGTTATCCGGCATACTATGGCTACACCTTC.